These 31 T cell receptor beta chains originate from one sample sequenced in a study of blood T cell repertoires in COVID-19. Assay: immunoSEQ multiplex PCR; the TCRdb copy retains only in-frame clones and omits some. This sample has 350,000 or so clones, with roughly 90% found just once. Sequencing was done on a sample of PBMCs or T cells enriched from blood (not recorded which). The receptor source for this set is a woman between 25 and 40 years old who had been exposed to COVID-19.

The V call is TRBV30, the J call TRBJ2-7, with 14 nucleotides matching TRBD2. V gave up 1 base and J gave up 2 bases; unmatched junction bases: 7. The CDR3 has 17 residues. Germline CDR1 is GTSNPN and CDR2 is SVGIG (reference sequence). CDR3 residues: CAWSGSRTSGGTYEQYF. The CDR3 region has the DNA TGTGCCTGGAGTGGTTCAAGGACTAGCGGGGGGACCTACGAGCAGTACTTC.

This chain joins TRBV6-1 and TRBJ1-4; a weak D match, TRBD1 (5 bases). CDR1 and CDR2 from the germline V gene are MNHNS and SASEGT. V was pared by 3 bases and J by 2 bases, with 10 bases between. CDR3 length: 15 amino acids. The CDR3 loop is CASSDWGVTNEKLFF. The CDR3 DNA reads TGTGCCAGCAGTGATTGGGGGGTGACTAATGAAAAACTGTTTTTT.

A remark on this clone: A read error may produce the germline difference seen at one junction end. The chain's CDR3 is CASSAAQTSSPDF. The CDR3 DNA reads TGTGCCAGCTCAGCCGCTCAGACTTCTAGCCCCGACTTC. The V and J genes are TRBV18 and TRBJ2-7; the D gene is possibly TRBD2 (5 bases). Germline CDR1 and CDR2: KGHSH and LQKENI. The CDR3 has 13 residues.

The chain has TRBV6-5 and TRBJ2-3; TRBD1 matches 10 bases. Trimming at V came to 2 bases and at J to 4 bases, leaving 6 bases not matched to a gene. This CDR3 has 16 amino acids. Germline loops: CDR1 MNHEY, CDR2 SVGAGI. The CDR3: CASSYQGQGIADTQYF. The CDR3 DNA reads TGTGCCAGCAGTTACCAGGGACAGGGGATAGCAGATACGCAGTATTTT.

In its sample, this clone was seen a few times. Other DNA sequences from this sample encode an identical CDR3 as well. This chain joins TRBV30 and TRBJ1-4; a possible D gene is TRBD1 (6 bases). The CDR3 length is 15 residues. Germline V gene lookup returns CDR1 GTSNPN and CDR2 SVGIG (reference sequence). Trimming shortened V by 0 bases and J by 0 bases, and 8 bases separated the two germline ends. DNA for the CDR3: TGTGCCTGGAGTGTAGGGGGTTCAACTAATGAAAAACTGTTTTTT. Amino acid sequence: CAWSVGGSTNEKLFF. The full variable domain, completed using reference TRBV30 and TRBJ1-4, is SQTIHQWPATLVQPVGSPLSLECTVEGTSNPNLYWYRQAAGRGLQLLFYSVGIGQISSEVPQNLSASRPQDRQFILSSKKLLLSDSGFYLCAWSVGGSTNEKLFFGSGTQLSVL.

In its sample, this clone was seen a few times. This sequence joins TRBV7-9 and TRBJ2-4; possibly TRBD1 for D (6 bases). The ends were cut back, 2 bases at V and 0 bases at J, with 11 bases in the middle. The CDR3 runs to 16 residues. Germline V gives CDR1 SEHNR, CDR2 FQNEAQ (reference sequence). The CDR3 DNA sequence: TGTGCCAGCAGCTTAATGGACAGCCTAGCCAAAAACATTCAGTACTTC. Protein product: CASSLMDSLAKNIQYF.

V is TRBV19 and J is TRBJ1-3; D remains ambiguous. There are 13 residues in the CDR3. The ends were cut back, 8 bases at V and 4 bases at J, with 12 bases in the middle. Germline V lookup: CDR1 LNHDA, CDR2 SQIVND (reference sequence). In DNA form, the CDR3 reads TGTGCCAGTGGCCGGGGTTCAGGAAACACCATATATTTT. The encoded protein is CASGRGSGNTIYF.

The chain combines TRBV7-3 with TRBJ2-5; possibly TRBD1 for D (5 bases). V lost 3 bases and J 3 bases, leaving 14 bases between the germline ends. Germline V gene data show CDR1 as SGHTA and CDR2 as FQGTGA. The CDR3 has 15 amino acids. CDR3 nucleotide sequence: TGTGCCAGCAGCTTTAGGGTAGGGGCAAAAGAGACCCAGTACTTC. Translation gives CASSFRVGAKETQYF.

The genes are TRBV7-8 and TRBJ2-5; D not resolved. The CDR3 covers 14 residues. The V end was cut by 5 bases, the J end by 5 bases, with 15 bases between. Per the germline V gene, CDR1 is SGHVS and CDR2 is FQNEAQ. The CDR3 is CASSPPSRWETQYF. CDR3 coding DNA: TGTGCCAGCAGCCCCCCTTCGCGTTGGGAGACCCAGTACTTC.

The V gene is TRBV7-2, the J gene TRBJ2-7; 13 bases map to TRBD2. CDR1 is SGHTA, CDR2 FQGNSA, per germline. J lost 5 bases, V lost 5 bases, and 6 bases had no gene match. The CDR3 consists of 15 residues. The CDR3 sequence is CASSPGLAGAHEQYF. The CDR3 DNA follows: TGTGCCAGCAGCCCCGGACTAGCGGGAGCTCACGAGCAGTACTTC. Complete variable domain (other parts from reference TRBV7-2 and TRBJ2-7): GAGVSQSPSNKVTEKGKDVELRCDPISGHTALYWYRQSLGQGLEFLIYFQGNSAPDKSGLPSDRFSAERTGGSVSTLTIQRTQQEDSAVYLCASSPGLAGAHEQYFGPGTRLTVT.

V gene TRBV6-6 combines with J gene TRBJ2-7; maybe TRBD1 (6 bases). Per germline, CDR1 MNHNY and CDR2 SVGAGI (reference sequence). V was clipped by 0 bases and J by 2 bases, with 11 bases between them. The CDR3 contains 15 residues. CDR3 DNA sequence: TGTGCCAGCAGTTACTCGGGACAAGCCCCCTACGAGCAGTACTTC. It codes for CASSYSGQAPYEQYF.

The chain recombines TRBV5-1 with TRBJ1-3; D is perhaps TRBD1 (6 bases). From germline, CDR1 is SGHRS and CDR2 YFSETQ. CDR3 length equals 16 residues. The germline V and J ends were trimmed by 4 bases and 0 bases, with 14 bases remaining between them. CDR3 bases: TGCGCCAGCAGCACTTCGACAGGCAGCTCTGGAAACACCATATATTTT. Encoded protein: CASSTSTGSSGNTIYF.

This clone was counted a single time. The chain has TRBV5-1 and TRBJ2-1; D uncertain. V lost 7 bases, J lost 5 bases, and 10 bases lay in between. Germline CDR1 SGHRS, CDR2 YFSETQ. The CDR3 runs to 12 residues. CDR3 in DNA: TGCGCCAGCCGCACGACAAACAATGAGCAGTTCTTC. Residues: CASRTTNNEQFF.

This clone occurred once. This chain uses TRBV27 with TRBJ1-5, with 9 bases fitting TRBD1. Germline values: CDR1 MNHEY, CDR2 SMNVEV (reference sequence). The CDR3 contains 15 residues. V was pared by 6 bases and J by 1 base, with 4 bases of the junction left unmatched. The CDR3 spells CASSLTGGSNQPQHF. The CDR3 nucleotides read TGTGCCAGCAGCCTAACAGGGGGCAGCAATCAGCCCCAGCATTTT.

This rearrangement joins TRBV5-1 to TRBJ2-7; weak D call: TRBD1 (6 bases). V lost 2 bases, J lost 5 bases, and 8 bases lay in between. Looked up from germline, CDR1 is SGHRS and CDR2 is YFSETQ. CDR3 length: 12 residues. The CDR3 sequence: CASSLQGHEQYF. The CDR3 DNA is TGCGCCAGCAGCTTACAGGGCCACGAGCAGTACTTC.

The J gene is TRBJ2-7, the V gene TRBV2, with a tentative D call TRBD2 (7 bases). Looked up from germline, CDR1 is SNHLY and CDR2 is FYNNEI. CDR3 length: 15 residues. Trimming removed 7 bases from V and 3 bases from J, with 19 bases in between. The CDR3 sequence: CASMGGLGLSYEQYF. The CDR3 DNA is TGTGCCAGCATGGGGGGGCTGGGACTAAGCTACGAGCAGTACTTC. Filled out from reference TRBV2 and TRBJ2-7, the complete variable domain reads EPEVTQTPSHQVTQMGQEVILRCVPISNHLYFYWYRQILGQKVEFLVSFYNNEISEKSEIFDDQFSVERPDGSNFTLKIRSTKLEDSAMYFCASMGGLGLSYEQYFGPGTRLTVT.

This clone was seen a few times. The chain is built from TRBV7-3 and TRBJ2-2, with TRBD2 as a possible D gene (7 bases). This CDR3 region has 17 residues. From germline, CDR1 is SGHTA and CDR2 FQGTGA. V was shortened by 5 bases and J by 1 base, with 17 bases between the two germline ends. The CDR3 nucleotides are TGTGCCAGCAGCCCATCACTAGCGACAGGGAACACCGGGGAGCTGTTTTTT. Protein product: CASSPSLATGNTGELFF.

The chain links TRBV10-3 to TRBJ2-1; possible D gene TRBD2, 5 bases. Trimming removed 11 bases from V and 5 bases from J, with 16 bases in between. The CDR3 covers 13 residues. Per germline, CDR1 ENHRY and CDR2 SYGVKD. DNA for the CDR3: TGTGCCGCCTCGCCCGCGCGGGACAATGAGCAGTTCTTC. Protein: CAASPARDNEQFF.

This clone has only a few counts. This sequence joins TRBV7-2 and TRBJ1-4; 10 nucleotides align to TRBD1. The CDR3 contains 15 residues. The V gene end was trimmed by 5 bases and the J gene end by 10 bases; junction bases not matched to a gene: 10. Germline CDR1 reads SGHTA; CDR2 reads FQGNSA. The CDR3 loop reads CASSPQGTGVGKLFF. As DNA, the CDR3 is TGTGCCAGCAGCCCCCAGGGGACAGGGGTGGGAAAACTGTTTTTT. The variable domain in full, with the rest retrieved from reference TRBV7-2 and TRBJ1-4, is GAGVSQSPSNKVTEKGKDVELRCDPISGHTALYWYRQSLGQGLEFLIYFQGNSAPDKSGLPSDRFSAERTGGSVSTLTIQRTQQEDSAVYLCASSPQGTGVGKLFFGSGTQLSVL.

A note on this clone: Distinct nucleotide sequences in the sample also encode this CDR3. The V gene is TRBV7-9, the J gene TRBJ2-3; 7 bases agree with TRBD2. This CDR3 has 15 amino acids. After removal of 5 bases from V and 2 bases from J, the junction contained 7 bases not matched to a gene. Germline V gene lookup returns CDR1 SEHNR and CDR2 FQNEAQ (reference sequence). The CDR3 here is CASSPPGTTTDTQYF. In nucleotides, the CDR3 is TGTGCCAGCAGCCCGCCGGGGACTACCACAGATACGCAGTATTTT.

The J gene is TRBJ1-3, the V gene TRBV11-2, with D unresolved. CDR3 length: 15 residues. Deletions cut 1 base from V and 2 bases from J, with 9 bases between. Germline V CDR1 and CDR2: SGHAT, FQNNGV. CDR3 amino acids: CASSLVIQTGNTIYF. The CDR3 nucleotides are TGTGCCAGCAGCTTAGTAATACAGACTGGAAACACCATATATTTT.

The chain employs TRBV15 and TRBJ1-5; D is undetermined. Germline assignment: CDR1 LNHNV and CDR2 YYDKDF (reference sequence). V was shortened by 2 bases and J by 5 bases, with 7 bases between the two germline ends. This CDR3 region has 13 residues. DNA of the CDR3: TGTGCCACCAGCAGAAGGACTGATCAGCCCCAGCATTTT. Protein product: CATSRRTDQPQHF.

The chain couples TRBV7-3 to TRBJ2-5, with a possible D match to TRBD2 (5 bases). V dropped 3 bases and J dropped 5 bases, with 10 bases sitting between them. The CDR3 has 13 residues. Per germline, CDR1 SGHTA and CDR2 FQGTGA. This chain's CDR3 is CASSFRPGETQYF. In DNA form, the CDR3 reads TGTGCCAGCAGCTTCCGACCGGGGGAGACCCAGTACTTC.

The chain uses TRBV6-4 and TRBJ1-6; weak D call: TRBD1 (6 bases). V shed 0 bases and J shed 7 bases, with 7 bases lying between them. Germline-derived CDR1 and CDR2 are MRHNA and SNTAGT. The CDR3 loop spans 14 amino acids. In DNA, the CDR3 is TGTGCCAGCAGTGACTCGGGGACAAATTCACCCCTCCACTTT. Protein sequence: CASSDSGTNSPLHF.

The rearrangement links TRBV6-5 to TRBJ1-1, with no clear D. CDR1 MNHEY and CDR2 SVGAGI come from the germline V gene. The CDR3 spans 12 residues. V was trimmed by 5 bases and J by 4 bases, leaving 8 bases between them. CDR3 coding DNA: TGTGCCAGCAGTAATGGGCCCACTGAAGCTTTCTTT. Amino acid sequence: CASSNGPTEAFF.

The chain uses TRBV29-1 and TRBJ2-4; tentative D call: TRBD1 (6 bases). CDR1 and CDR2 from the germline V gene are SQVTM and ANQGSEA. The CDR3 is made up of 14 amino acids. The V gene lost 5 bases and the J gene lost 4 bases, with 15 bases spanning the gap. The CDR3 sequence: CSVSEGVLKNIQYF. CDR3 DNA: TGCAGCGTTTCTGAGGGGGTCCTTAAAAACATTCAGTACTTC.

A word on this clone: The junction departs from the called germline gene at one end, perhaps through a read error. The V call is TRBV12-3 or TRBV12-4, the J call TRBJ2-7, with D possibly being TRBD2 (5 bases). The CDR3 is 12 residues long. The CDR3 coding sequence is TGTGCCAGCAGTCTCCTTGGGGAGCGTTATGCCTTC. Protein: CASSLLGERYAF.

V gene TRBV3-1 (or the pseudogene TRBV3-2) combines with J gene TRBJ2-7; TRBD2 matches at 7 bases. Germline lookup yields CDR1 LGHDT and CDR2 YNNKEL (reference sequence). The CDR3 sequence is 18 residues long. V lost 0 bases to trimming and J lost 4 bases; unmatched junction nucleotides: 15. Here the CDR3 DNA reads TGTGCCAGCAGCCAAGATTTGATTTCGTCGCGGGAGAGATACGAGCAGTACTTC. Encoded protein: CASSQDLISSRERYEQYF.

This CDR3 is CASSKSGSGEQYF. The CDR3, as DNA: TGTGCCAGCAGTAAAAGCGGGAGCGGCGAGCAGTACTTC. The chain recombines TRBV25-1 with TRBJ2-7; the match to TRBD2 covers 8 bases. Germline V CDR1 and CDR2: MGHDK, SYGVNS. The CDR3 loop spans 13 amino acids. Trimming at V came to 5 bases and at J to 6 bases, leaving 6 bases not matched to a gene.

The chain links TRBV4-1 to TRBJ2-5, with D possibly being TRBD2 (6 bases). Germline loops: CDR1 MGHRA, CDR2 YSYEKL. There are 15 residues in the CDR3. Trimming shortened V by 3 bases and J by 1 base, and 12 bases separated the two germline ends. For the CDR3, the DNA is TGCGCCAGCAGCCAGGACCGGGACTCCCAAGAGACCCAGTACTTC. Its protein product is CASSQDRDSQETQYF.

The chain carries TRBV27 and TRBJ2-5, with TRBD1 as a possible D gene (6 bases). The CDR3 is made up of 13 amino acids. CDR1 and CDR2 from the germline V gene are MNHEY and SMNVEV (reference sequence). The V and J ends lost 3 bases and 4 bases respectively, with 9 bases between them. CDR3 nucleotides: TGTGCCAGCAGTTTTACAGGGCGAGAGACCCAGTACTTC. It specifies CASSFTGRETQYF.